A single sample gave rise to the 3 T cell receptor beta chains below, sequenced in a study of lymphopenia after photon versus proton radiotherapy (dated by TCRdb to between 2018 and 2021). Libraries were made using the immunoSEQ multiplex PCR assay. Entries here come from immuneACCESS through TCRdb and include only in-frame sequences with V and J called. Some clones fail to appear in such tables; in the studies checked, an unresolved V gene covers under half of the shortfall, and the cause of the remainder is unknown. A total of roughly 25,000 clones appear in this sample, roughly nine tenths of them only once. The ten most abundant clones make up around 0.81% of the sample. The sequences come from peripheral blood, collected from a patient treated with photon-based radiotherapy. These TCRs come from a woman aged 45-65 years with cholangiocarcinoma.

This clone was counted a few times. CDR3 DNA: TGTGCCAGCAGTTGGAGGTCAGCTAATGAAAAACTGTTTTTT. It specifies CASSWRSANEKLFF. The V and J genes are TRBV27 and TRBJ1-4; D not resolved. In germline, CDR1 is MNHEY, CDR2 SMNVEV (reference sequence). V shed 4 bases and J shed 3 bases, with 9 bases lying between them. The CDR3 length is 14 residues.

A single count supports this clone. The chain is built from TRBV7-2 and TRBJ2-3, with TRBD1 as a possible D gene (5 bases). The CDR3 extends over 14 amino acids. CDR1 and CDR2 from the germline V gene are SGHTA and FQGNSA. V gave up 1 base and J gave up 6 bases, with 11 bases separating them. Written as DNA, the CDR3 is TGTGCCAGCAGCTTAGAGGGCAGGGCGGATACGCAGTATTTT. This gives the protein CASSLEGRADTQYF.

The chain couples TRBV19 to TRBJ1-2; unclear D gene. This CDR3 comprises 14 residues. V lost 1 base, J lost 2 bases, and 8 bases lay in between. CDR1 LNHDA and CDR2 SQIVND come from the germline V gene (reference sequence). The CDR3 nucleotides are TGTGCCAGTAGTATAGGATCAGCAAACTATGGCTACACCTTC. The encoded protein is CASSIGSANYGYTF.